Below, 32 T cell receptor beta chains from the same sample are listed, as sequenced in a study of T cell responses to AZD1222 COVID-19 vaccine (dated by TCRdb to about 2021). Receptors were amplified or captured by the immunoSEQ multiplex PCR assay. TCRdb holds this immuneACCESS table with in-frame rearrangements only. Some clones are missing; in checked studies, unresolved V genes explain under half, and the rest has no known cause. In this sample the table shows 90,000 to 100,000 clones, about 89% of which occur a single time. The ten largest clones add up to about 7.8% of the sample. Sample time point, as interpreted from the label and publication: baseline before first vaccination. The material sequenced was peripheral blood, taken on day 0 of AZD1222 vaccination. These receptors all stem from an adult in good health.

The genes are TRBV19 and TRBJ1-5, with 8 bases lining up with TRBD1. Germline trimming cut 8 bases from V and 2 bases from J; bases unmatched to any gene: 5. The germline gives CDR1 LNHDA, CDR2 SQIVND (reference sequence). The CDR3 covers 14 residues. The CDR3 coding sequence is TGTGCCAGTGGAAACAGGGGGGGCAATCAGCCCCAGCATTTT. Its protein is CASGNRGGNQPQHF.

The chain has TRBV9 and TRBJ1-2; 8 positions match TRBD1. Germline V gene data show CDR1 as SGDLS and CDR2 as YYNGEE. The CDR3 loop spans 15 amino acids. Unmatched junction bases numbered 7, after V lost 3 bases and J lost 3 bases. The CDR3 here is CASSDGQGRDYGYTF. CDR3 DNA sequence: TGTGCCAGCAGCGACGGACAGGGTCGGGACTATGGCTACACCTTC.

This chain uses TRBV4-2 with TRBJ1-1, with D possibly TRBD1 on 6 matching bases. The CDR3 spans 15 residues. Germline V gives CDR1 LGHNA, CDR2 YNFKEQ. Between the trimmed V and J ends, which lost 1 base and 1 base, there was a span of 10 bases. CDR3 coding DNA: TGTGCCAGCAGCCAAGCCCCACAGGGGAACACTGAAGCTTTCTTT. It encodes CASSQAPQGNTEAFF.

This clone was found a few times. The rearrangement links TRBV29-1 to TRBJ1-5; 7 bases agree with TRBD1. The CDR3 runs to 15 residues. The V segment lost 7 bases and the J segment 7 bases; nucleotides outside the gene matches: 16. Germline V gives CDR1 SQVTM, CDR2 ANQGSEA. The CDR3 DNA is TGCAGCGCCCTGACAGGGTCGGATTTGGGGCAGCCCCAGCATTTT. Translation gives CSALTGSDLGQPQHF.

This clone appeared once. V usage is TRBV7-2 and J usage is TRBJ2-7, with D possibly matching TRBD2 (5 bases). CDR1 and CDR2 (germline): SGHTA, FQGNSA. CDR3 length: 14 amino acids. V lost 3 bases, J lost 7 bases, and 16 bases lay in between. This CDR3 is CASSFAPGPGEQYF. In DNA form, the CDR3 reads TGTGCCAGCAGCTTTGCCCCAGGTCCGGGGGAGCAGTACTTC.

The J gene is TRBJ2-3, the V gene TRBV19, with 9 bases aligning to TRBD1. The junction had 12 bases not matched to a gene; V was cut back by 7 bases and J by 4 bases. The CDR3 runs 16 residues. Looked up from germline, CDR1 is LNHDA and CDR2 is SQIVND (reference sequence). For the CDR3, the DNA is TGTGCCAGTATCGACCGTGGGACAGGGTCCCCAGATACGCAGTATTTT. It is translated as CASIDRGTGSPDTQYF.

V usage is TRBV5-1 and J usage is TRBJ1-2; 8 bases agree with TRBD1. The germline V gene encodes CDR1 SGHRS and CDR2 YFSETQ. V trimming: 4 bases; J trimming: 7 bases; junction bases outside the gene matches: 3. This CDR3 has 12 amino acids. The CDR3 DNA reads TGCGCCAGCAGCCAGGACAGGGCTGGCTACACCTTC. It translates to CASSQDRAGYTF.

This rearrangement joins TRBV18 to TRBJ2-7; D is perhaps TRBD2 (6 bases). The CDR3 loop spans 13 amino acids. Trimming left V 0 bases short and J 5 bases short, with 8 bases between. Germline loops: CDR1 KGHSH, CDR2 LQKENI. Written as DNA, the CDR3 is TGTGCCAGCTCACCACCAGGGACTCACGAGCAGTACTTC. It encodes CASSPPGTHEQYF.

This chain connects TRBV11-2 to TRBJ2-1; no clear D. Between the trimmed V and J ends, which lost 11 bases and 10 bases, there was a span of 24 bases. The CDR3 spans 14 residues. Germline values: CDR1 SGHAT, CDR2 FQNNGV. The DNA for the CDR3 is TGTGCCTCCACCGGTCATATGACGGCGTGGGAGCAGTTCTTC. This codes for CASTGHMTAWEQFF.

The chain employs TRBV7-3 and TRBJ2-5, with TRBD1 identical over 9 bases. CDR1 and CDR2 (germline): SGHTA, FQGTGA. Trimming removed 5 bases from V and 5 bases from J; junction bases left unmatched: 6. The CDR3 runs 14 residues. Here the CDR3 reads CASSRTGDRETQYF. The CDR3, as DNA: TGTGCCAGCAGCCGGACAGGGGATCGGGAGACCCAGTACTTC. The variable domain in full, with the rest retrieved from reference TRBV7-3 and TRBJ2-5, is GAGVSQTPSNKVTEKGKYVELRCDPISGHTALYWYRQSLGQGPEFLIYFQGTGAADDSGLPNDRFFAVRPEGSVSTLKIQRTERGDSAVYLCASSRTGDRETQYFGPGTRLLVL.

The chain carries TRBV19 and TRBJ1-5, with 10 bases fitting TRBD1. The CDR3 is 16 amino acids. From germline, CDR1 is LNHDA and CDR2 SQIVND (reference sequence). The J segment lost 0 bases and the V segment lost 4 bases, leaving 3 bases of the junction unmatched. CDR3 bases: TGTGCCAGTAGTACCGGACAGGGGGGTAGCAATCAGCCCCAGCATTTT. It yields the protein CASSTGQGGSNQPQHF. Complete variable domain (other parts from reference TRBV19 and TRBJ1-5): DGGITQSPKYLFRKEGQNVTLSCEQNLNHDAMYWYRQDPGQGLRLIYYSQIVNDFQKGDIAEGYSVSREKKESFPLTVTSAQKNPTAFYLCASSTGQGGSNQPQHFGDGTRLSIL.

This clone appeared a single time. The rearrangement joins TRBV4-3 to TRBJ1-2; the match to TRBD1 covers 7 bases. Germline-derived CDR1 and CDR2 are LGHNA and YSLEER. The CDR3 consists of 17 residues. J lost 4 bases, V lost 1 base, and 12 bases had no gene match. The CDR3 loop reads CASSQGNKGNRGYGYTF. The CDR3 region has the DNA TGCGCCAGCAGCCAAGGGAACAAGGGGAACAGGGGCTATGGCTACACCTTC.

The chain recombines TRBV7-8 with TRBJ1-1; D unresolved. Trimming pared 0 bases from V and 1 base from J, leaving 6 bases between. Germline CDR1 reads SGHVS; CDR2 reads FQNEAQ. The CDR3 is 14 residues long. The DNA for the CDR3 is TGTGCCAGCAGCTTAGCGTCAGCGAACACTGAAGCTTTCTTT. It codes for CASSLASANTEAFF. The complete variable domain, with remaining parts taken from reference TRBV7-8 and TRBJ1-1, reads GAGVSQSPRYKVAKRGQDVALRCDPISGHVSLFWYQQALGQGPEFLTYFQNEAQLDKSGLPSDRFFAERPEGSVSTLKIQRTQQEDSAVYLCASSLASANTEAFFGQGTRLTVV.

The V and J genes are TRBV7-2 and TRBJ2-7, with TRBD2 as a possible D gene (7 bases). Trimming cost V 8 bases and J 0 bases, with 14 bases left between them. CDR1 is SGHTA, CDR2 FQGNSA, per germline. This CDR3 spans 14 amino acids. In nucleotides, the CDR3 is TGTGCCAGCCGAGTGGGAGGGGGCTCCTACGAGCAGTACTTC. Its translation: CASRVGGGSYEQYF. The complete variable domain, with remaining parts taken from reference TRBV7-2 and TRBJ2-7, reads GAGVSQSPSNKVTEKGKDVELRCDPISGHTALYWYRQSLGQGLEFLIYFQGNSAPDKSGLPSDRFSAERTGGSVSTLTIQRTQQEDSAVYLCASRVGGGSYEQYFGPGTRLTVT.

The V gene is TRBV5-1, the J gene TRBJ2-7, with 9 bases matching TRBD1. V was clipped by 4 bases and J by 2 bases; unmatched bases: 10. This CDR3 spans 16 amino acids. The germline gives CDR1 SGHRS, CDR2 YFSETQ. The DNA for the CDR3 is TGCGCCAGCAGCCCTTTAACCGGGACAGGGACCTACGAGCAGTACTTC. Its protein product is CASSPLTGTGTYEQYF.

The chain has TRBV7-9 and TRBJ2-7; 8 bases are a match to TRBD1. Germline V gene sequence: CDR1 SEHNR, CDR2 FQNEAQ (reference sequence). This CDR3 contains 13 residues. Trimming took 5 bases from V and 3 from J; bases not matched to a gene: 3. The CDR3 DNA reads as TGTGCCAGCAGCCTCGGGACAGGCTACGAGCAGTACTTC. Translating it yields CASSLGTGYEQYF.

In its sample, this clone was seen once. The chain carries TRBV18 and TRBJ1-1; 9 bases align to TRBD1. V lost 0 bases, J lost 0 bases, and 2 bases stayed unmatched. The CDR3 is made up of 16 amino acids. The germline V gene encodes CDR1 KGHSH and CDR2 LQKENI. The DNA of the CDR3 is TGTGCCAGCTCACCACCGGACAGGGGAATGAACACTGAAGCTTTCTTT. It codes for CASSPPDRGMNTEAFF.

V and J are TRBV18 and TRBJ2-7, with TRBD2 identical over 13 bases. Germline V gene sequence: CDR1 KGHSH, CDR2 LQKENI. The V segment lost 5 bases and the J segment 3 bases; nucleotides outside the gene matches: 4. The CDR3 is made up of 15 amino acids. CDR3 nucleotide sequence: TGTGCCAGCTCAGGGGGGACTAGCGGGATCTACGAGCAGTACTTC. Residues: CASSGGTSGIYEQYF.

This chain uses TRBV2 with TRBJ2-1; 7 bases are shared with TRBD2. The V segment lost 4 bases and the J segment 6 bases; nucleotides outside the gene matches: 3. There are 13 residues in the CDR3. Germline V CDR1 and CDR2: SNHLY, FYNNEI. The chain's CDR3 is CASSGGGVNEQFF. For the CDR3, the DNA is TGTGCCAGCAGTGGGGGGGGAGTCAATGAGCAGTTCTTC.

The CDR3 bases are TGCGCCAGCAGCTTAAATCCTCGGCAAACTGAAGCTTTCTTT. Amino acid sequence: CASSLNPRQTEAFF. The chain links TRBV5-1 to TRBJ1-1; D is unclear. V shed 2 bases and J shed 5 bases, with 13 bases lying between them. The CDR3 loop spans 14 amino acids. Per the germline V gene, CDR1 is SGHRS and CDR2 is YFSETQ. Supplemented by reference TRBV5-1 and TRBJ1-1, the full variable domain reads KAGVTQTPRYLIKTRGQQVTLSCSPISGHRSVSWYQQTPGQGLQFLFEYFSETQRNKGNFPGRFSGRQFSNSRSEMNVSTLELGDSALYLCASSLNPRQTEAFFGQGTRLTVV.

The J gene is TRBJ1-6, the V gene TRBV7-9; 8 bases are shared with TRBD1. This CDR3 spans 15 amino acids. Germline CDR1 and CDR2: SEHNR and FQNEAQ (reference sequence). The V gene end was trimmed by 5 bases and the J gene end by 8 bases; junction bases not matched to a gene: 8. CDR3 sequence (DNA): TGTGCCAGCAGCCAACCTCAGGGGGCACATTCACCCCTCCACTTT. Its translation is CASSQPQGAHSPLHF.

The chain recombines TRBV9 with TRBJ2-7; TRBD2 matches 7 bases. This CDR3 is built from 16 residues. V lost 0 bases to trimming and J lost 6 bases; unmatched junction nucleotides: 12. CDR1 and CDR2 from the germline V gene are SGDLS and YYNGEE. Here the CDR3 reads CASSVAPRAREGEQYF. The DNA for the CDR3 is TGTGCCAGCAGCGTAGCTCCCCGGGCCAGGGAGGGCGAGCAGTACTTC.

The CDR3, as DNA: TGTGCCAGCAAGAAAGGGGTTGTGACTGAAGCTTTCTTT. Encoded protein: CASKKGVVTEAFF. The J gene is TRBJ1-1, the V gene TRBV6-5; possibly TRBD1 for D (5 bases). The CDR3 has 13 amino acids. V was clipped by 7 bases and J by 5 bases, with 14 bases between them. Germline CDR1 MNHEY, CDR2 SVGAGI.

The chain is built from TRBV7-9 and TRBJ1-2, with 8 bases aligning to TRBD1. Germline V gene sequence: CDR1 SEHNR, CDR2 FQNEAQ (reference sequence). V was pared by 4 bases and J by 6 bases, with 1 base of the junction left unmatched. The CDR3 sequence is 12 residues long. As DNA, the CDR3 is TGTGCCAGCAGCTCAGGGGGCCATGGCTACACCTTC. Protein: CASSSGGHGYTF.

The chain joins TRBV5-1 to TRBJ2-3; no definite D call. The CDR3 covers 13 residues. Germline CDR1 is SGHRS and CDR2 is YFSETQ. With 4 bases removed from V and 5 bases from J, the gap between germline ends came to 11 bases. Written as DNA, the CDR3 is TGCGCCAGCAGCCTGGGCCACAAAGATACGCAGTATTTT. It codes for CASSLGHKDTQYF. Filled out from reference TRBV5-1 and TRBJ2-3, the complete variable domain reads KAGVTQTPRYLIKTRGQQVTLSCSPISGHRSVSWYQQTPGQGLQFLFEYFSETQRNKGNFPGRFSGRQFSNSRSEMNVSTLELGDSALYLCASSLGHKDTQYFGPGTRLTVL.

The chain is built from TRBV12-3 or TRBV12-4 and TRBJ1-5, with a weak D call TRBD1 (5 bases). Trimming stripped 7 bases from V and 4 bases from J, with 11 bases between. The CDR3 is 13 amino acids. In DNA, the CDR3 is TGTGCCAGCACCCTCCGGGGGAATCAGCCCCAGCATTTT. Amino acids: CASTLRGNQPQHF.

This clone was detected only once. This chain links TRBV19 with TRBJ1-2; TRBD1 agrees at 7 bases. V gave up 11 bases and J gave up 4 bases; unmatched junction bases: 13. The CDR3 spans 14 residues. The germline V gene encodes CDR1 LNHDA and CDR2 SQIVND (reference sequence). CDR3 region: CASDTGAETYGYTF. The CDR3 DNA follows: TGTGCCTCCGACACAGGGGCCGAAACCTATGGCTACACCTTC.

The rearrangement links TRBV6-5 to TRBJ2-6; D remains unclear. This CDR3 is 15 amino acids long. Germline V gives CDR1 MNHEY, CDR2 SVGAGI. V dropped 7 bases and J dropped 1 base, with 11 bases sitting between them. The chain's CDR3 is CASKYGGSGANVLTF. The CDR3 nucleotides are TGTGCCAGCAAGTACGGTGGTTCTGGGGCCAACGTCCTGACTTTC.

This chain connects TRBV7-9 to TRBJ2-1, with 10 bases matching TRBD2. Germline loops: CDR1 SEHNR, CDR2 FQNEAQ (reference sequence). Trimming removed 6 bases from V and 6 bases from J; junction bases left unmatched: 8. This CDR3 has 15 residues. Written as DNA, the CDR3 is TGTGCCAGCAGTATCGAGCGGGAGGGCCGCAATGAGCAGTTCTTC. Its translation is CASSIEREGRNEQFF.

This clone appeared once. This rearrangement joins TRBV6-5 to TRBJ1-2; D is uncertain. This CDR3 is built from 15 residues. Trimming pared 0 bases from V and 7 bases from J, leaving 15 bases between. Germline CDR1 MNHEY, CDR2 SVGAGI. CDR3 in DNA: TGTGCCAGCAGTTACTCGTGGCAGGCCCTGGGTGGCTACACCTTC. Translation gives CASSYSWQALGGYTF.

The rearrangement joins TRBV6-5 to TRBJ2-2, with 7 bases fitting TRBD1. V was pared by 6 bases and J by 6 bases, with 10 bases of the junction left unmatched. Germline CDR1 reads MNHEY; CDR2 reads SVGAGI. CDR3 size: 15 residues. CDR3 coding DNA: TGTGCCAGCAGCTTAGACAGGGTCTTGGCCGGGGAGCTGTTTTTT. Encoded protein: CASSLDRVLAGELFF.

The chain recombines TRBV7-9 with TRBJ2-2; D may be TRBD1 (6 bases). This CDR3 spans 17 amino acids. Germline CDR1 is SEHNR and CDR2 is FQNEAQ (reference sequence). Between the trimmed V and J ends, which lost 5 bases and 1 base, there was a span of 17 bases. The CDR3 region has the DNA TGTGCCAGCAGCCAGAGGGGGAGCCAGGGGAACACCGGGGAGCTGTTTTTT. This gives the protein CASSQRGSQGNTGELFF.